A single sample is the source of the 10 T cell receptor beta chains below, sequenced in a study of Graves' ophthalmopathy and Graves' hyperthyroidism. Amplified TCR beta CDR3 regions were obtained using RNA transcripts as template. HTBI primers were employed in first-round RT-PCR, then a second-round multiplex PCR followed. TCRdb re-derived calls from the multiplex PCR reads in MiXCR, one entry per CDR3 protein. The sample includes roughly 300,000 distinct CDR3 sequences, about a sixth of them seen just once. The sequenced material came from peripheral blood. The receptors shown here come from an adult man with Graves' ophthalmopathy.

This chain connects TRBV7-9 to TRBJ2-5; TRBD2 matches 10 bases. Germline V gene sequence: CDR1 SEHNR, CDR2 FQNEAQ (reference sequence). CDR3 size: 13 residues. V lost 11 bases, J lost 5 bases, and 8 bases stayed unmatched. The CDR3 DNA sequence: TGTGCCTGGAGAATAGCGGGAGGTGAGACCCAGTACTTC. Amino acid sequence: CAWRIAGGETQYF.

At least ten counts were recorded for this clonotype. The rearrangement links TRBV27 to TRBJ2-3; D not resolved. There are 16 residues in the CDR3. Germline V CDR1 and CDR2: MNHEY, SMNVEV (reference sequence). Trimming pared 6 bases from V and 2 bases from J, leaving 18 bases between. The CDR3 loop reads CASSTTSYTYTDTQYF. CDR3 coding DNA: TGTGCCAGCAGCACAACCTCCTACACCTACACAGATACGCAGTATTTT.

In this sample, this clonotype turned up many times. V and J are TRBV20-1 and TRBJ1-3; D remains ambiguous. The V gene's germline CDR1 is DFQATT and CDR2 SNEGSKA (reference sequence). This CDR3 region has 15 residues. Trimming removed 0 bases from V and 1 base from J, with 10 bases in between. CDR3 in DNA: TGCAGTGCTAGAGATCCACGGGAGTCTGGAAACACCATATATTTT. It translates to CSARDPRESGNTIYF.

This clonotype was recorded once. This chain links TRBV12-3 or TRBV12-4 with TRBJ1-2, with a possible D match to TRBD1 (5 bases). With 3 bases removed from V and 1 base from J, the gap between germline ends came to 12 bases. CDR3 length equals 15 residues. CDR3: CASSFWGDLNYGYTF. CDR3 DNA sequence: TGTGCCAGCAGTTTCTGGGGGGACCTTAACTATGGCTACACCTTC.

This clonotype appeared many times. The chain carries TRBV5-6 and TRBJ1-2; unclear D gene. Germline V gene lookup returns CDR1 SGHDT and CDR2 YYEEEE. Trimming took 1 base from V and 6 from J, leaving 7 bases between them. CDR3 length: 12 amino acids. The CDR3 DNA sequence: TGTGCCAGCAGCTTGCGGCCGGATGGCTACACCTTC. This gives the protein CASSLRPDGYTF.

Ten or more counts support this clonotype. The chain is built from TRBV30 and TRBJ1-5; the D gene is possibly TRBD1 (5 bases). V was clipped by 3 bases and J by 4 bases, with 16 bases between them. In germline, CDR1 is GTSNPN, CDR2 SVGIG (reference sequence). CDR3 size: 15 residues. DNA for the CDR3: TGTGCCTGGAGCGCCGGGACTGACGGTAATCAGCCCCAGCATTTT. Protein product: CAWSAGTDGNQPQHF. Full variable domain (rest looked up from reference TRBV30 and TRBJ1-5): SQTIHQWPATLVQPVGSPLSLECTVEGTSNPNLYWYRQAAGRGLQLLFYSVGIGQISSEVPQNLSASRPQDRQFILSSKKLLLSDSGFYLCAWSAGTDGNQPQHFGDGTRLSIL.

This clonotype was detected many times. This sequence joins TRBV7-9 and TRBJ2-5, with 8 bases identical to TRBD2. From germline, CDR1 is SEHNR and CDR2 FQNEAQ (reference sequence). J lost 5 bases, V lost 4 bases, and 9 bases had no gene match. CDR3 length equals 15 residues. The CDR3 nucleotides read TGTGCCAGCAGCTCGGTGGGGACTAGTTCCGAGACCCAGTACTTC. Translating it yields CASSSVGTSSETQYF.

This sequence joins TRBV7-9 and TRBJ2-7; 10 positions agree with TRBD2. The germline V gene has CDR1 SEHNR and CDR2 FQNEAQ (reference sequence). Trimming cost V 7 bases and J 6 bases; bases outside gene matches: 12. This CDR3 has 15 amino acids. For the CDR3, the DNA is TGTGCCAGCAAACCACAAGCGGGAGGGCCGGGCGAGCAGTACTTC. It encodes CASKPQAGGPGEQYF.

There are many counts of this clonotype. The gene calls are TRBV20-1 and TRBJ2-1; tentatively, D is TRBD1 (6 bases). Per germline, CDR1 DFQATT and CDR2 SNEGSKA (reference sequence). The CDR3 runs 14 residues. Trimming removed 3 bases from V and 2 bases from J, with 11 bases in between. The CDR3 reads CSARDRPTYNEQFF. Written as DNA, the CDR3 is TGCAGTGCTAGGGACAGACCGACCTACAATGAGCAGTTCTTC.

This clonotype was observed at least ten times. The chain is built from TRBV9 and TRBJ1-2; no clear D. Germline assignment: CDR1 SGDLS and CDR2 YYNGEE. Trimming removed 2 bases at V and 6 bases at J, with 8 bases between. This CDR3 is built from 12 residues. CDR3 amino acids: CASSVGGDGYTF. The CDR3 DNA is TGTGCCAGCAGCGTGGGCGGTGATGGCTACACCTTC.